This TCR beta chain was observed in a study of T cells expressing NK-cell markers. Using the 5' RACE reads, TCRdb records one entry per CDR3 protein without DNA. The sample has about 180,000 distinct CDR3 sequences, and its top ten clones hold roughly 20%. In regard to this clonotype: The antigen remains unidentified.

Study-wide points: A handful of donors likewise had their CD3+CD56-NKG2C+ fraction led by these clonotypes. A range of 1.0-7.0% of CD8+ T cells consisted of dominant NKG2C+ clonotypes in a handful of donors.

Germline CDR1 is DFQATT and CDR2 is SNEGSKA (reference sequence). The CDR3 has 13 residues. This sequence joins TRBV20-1 and TRBJ2-7; the TCRdb D gene call, TRBD2, has no DNA to confirm it. Sequencing was carried out using blood T cells: a sorted CD56 or NKG2C T cell subset, CD4+ or CD8+ T cells, or bulk PBMC T cells (not recorded which). This TCR derives from a woman between 18 and 70 years old in good health. This CDR3 reads CSARAVVAAEQYF.